This T cell receptor (beta chain) was retrieved from a study of human T cells and chemical hapten exposure. Study-level background: Diphenylcyclopropenone, dosed weekly to the scalp, was given to patients throughout the roughly 22-week study. Patch tests put 0.01% DPC on the upper back, and the results were checked at 6 days. Mostly female, the patients presented with alopecia areata, totalis or universalis.

The CDR3 covers 13 residues. The germline gives CDR1 LNHDA, CDR2 SQIVND (reference sequence). The germline V and J ends were trimmed by 6 bases and 5 bases, with 11 bases remaining between them. Time point indicated: pre-sensitization, week 0. Noted treatment: therapeutic diphenylcyclopropenone sensitization with weekly scalp DPC. TCRdb recomputed calls from the RACE reads with MiXCR, one row per CDR3 protein. The data contain fewer than 70,000 distinct CDR3 sequences, about 10% of them seen just once; the ten biggest clones take up approximately 4.7%. This clonotype was seen a few times. J is TRBJ2-1 and V is TRBV19; D unresolved. The sample was whole blood, taken in connection with sensitization to the hapten diphenylcyclopropenone (DPC). This TCR derives from a woman in her forties or fifties with alopecia areata. Some clones in this sample may be carry-over from other donors' samples. The CDR3 bases are TGTGCCAGTAGGGGCGGCGGCCACAATGAGCAGTTCTTC. This gives the protein CASRGGGHNEQFF.